This T cell receptor (beta chain) was documented in a study of blood T cell repertoires in COVID-19. Study context: There were acute and convalescent COVID-19 samples, and they came from the United States, Italy and Spain. PBMCs, B-cell-depleted T cells, or T cells were the source of the cDNA or gDNA that made up the material.

Germline V gene sequence: CDR1 MDHEN, CDR2 SYDVKM. CDR3 length equals 15 residues. V gave up 5 bases and J gave up 1 base, with 14 bases separating them. In the original processing: Estimation of nucleated cell counts was performed using reference gene primer amplification. Sequencing used immunoSEQ multiplex PCR; TCRdb keeps in-frame clones, though not all of them. The V and J calls and clone size are taken from that table; D and trimming were inferred from the DNA. The table lists over 65,000 clones, less than 85% of them singletons. The chain employs TRBV28 and TRBJ1-2, with D uncertain. The sequence derives from a man older than 75 with active COVID-19. Material for sequencing was peripheral blood. The CDR3 is CASSPPTYNNYGYTF. In nucleotides, the CDR3 is TGTGCCAGCAGTCCCCCGACATATAATAACTATGGCTACACCTTC.